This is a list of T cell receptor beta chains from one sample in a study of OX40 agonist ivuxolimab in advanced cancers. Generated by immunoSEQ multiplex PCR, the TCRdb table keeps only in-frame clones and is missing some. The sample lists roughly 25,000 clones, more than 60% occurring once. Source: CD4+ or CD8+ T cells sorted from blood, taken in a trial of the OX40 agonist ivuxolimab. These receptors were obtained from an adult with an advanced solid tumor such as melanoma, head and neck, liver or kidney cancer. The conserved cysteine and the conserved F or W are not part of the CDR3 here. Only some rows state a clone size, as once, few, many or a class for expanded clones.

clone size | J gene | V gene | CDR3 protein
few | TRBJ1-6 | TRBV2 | ASGGGQTRNSPLH
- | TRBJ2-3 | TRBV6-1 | ASSEEWLAGYTDTQY
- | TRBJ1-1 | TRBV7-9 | ASSSSLIEAF
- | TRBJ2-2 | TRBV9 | ASSAGGLAGAPNTGELF
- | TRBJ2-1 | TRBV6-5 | ASSYGREEF
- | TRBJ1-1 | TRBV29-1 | SVKTGAPEAF
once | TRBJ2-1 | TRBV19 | ASSIDALAAYNEQF
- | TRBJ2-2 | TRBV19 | ASSIDWYTGELF
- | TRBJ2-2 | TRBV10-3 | AISDPILDRVNTGELF
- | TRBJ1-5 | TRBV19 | ASRTGPNQPQH
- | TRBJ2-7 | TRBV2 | ASSTPGVSEQY
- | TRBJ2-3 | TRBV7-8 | ASSSLAGALDTQY
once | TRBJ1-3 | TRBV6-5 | ASSITGGNTIY
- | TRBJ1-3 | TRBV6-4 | ASSDSSVDRAFSGNTIY
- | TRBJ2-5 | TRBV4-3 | ASSQQGRRGRYHETQH
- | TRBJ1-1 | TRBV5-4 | ASSLWDMNTEAF
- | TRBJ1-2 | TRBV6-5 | ASSYSKAGRDYGYT
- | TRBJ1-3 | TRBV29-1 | SVEDLGVYGNTIY
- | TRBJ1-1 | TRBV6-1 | ASSEGRGKEGAF
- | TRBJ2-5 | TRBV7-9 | ASSTSGAYQETQY
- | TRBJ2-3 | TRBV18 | ASSPPGGTDTQY
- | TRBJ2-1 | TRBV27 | ASSSGGGLLYNEQF
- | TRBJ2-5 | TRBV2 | ASSQLAGGPIGETQY
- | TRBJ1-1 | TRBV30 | AWSARAGTDINTEAF
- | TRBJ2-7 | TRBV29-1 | SVEVSPTGRGDEQY
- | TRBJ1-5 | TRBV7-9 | ASSFSPPDQPQH
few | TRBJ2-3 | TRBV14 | ASSELAGKVRTDTQY
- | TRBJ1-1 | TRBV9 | ASSRPEGNTEAF
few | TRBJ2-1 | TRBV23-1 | ASSQSFGAGDYNEQF
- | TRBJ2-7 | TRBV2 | ASSEVRGALGEQY
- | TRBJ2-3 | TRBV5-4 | ASSLASGRGGTDTQY
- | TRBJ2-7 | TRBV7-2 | ASSLDASGGTSSEQY
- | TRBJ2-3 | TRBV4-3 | ASSQDPASLVTVDTQY
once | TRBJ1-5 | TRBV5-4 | ASSQDPHPKQPQH
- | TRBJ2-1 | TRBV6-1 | ASSEDRWEQF
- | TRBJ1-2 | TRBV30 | AWKQGAGYT
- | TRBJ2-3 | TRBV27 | ASSFQRGQRDTQY
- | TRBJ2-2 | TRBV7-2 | ASSLVGGMVSTGELF
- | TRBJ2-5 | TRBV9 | ASSGGTEETQY
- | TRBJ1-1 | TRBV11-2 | ASSSWRSGTGLNTEAF
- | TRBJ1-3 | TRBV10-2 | ASKSSTGHSGNTIY
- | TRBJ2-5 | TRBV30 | AFQDLQETQY
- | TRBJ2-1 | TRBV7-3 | ASSPPEDSGSSYNEQF
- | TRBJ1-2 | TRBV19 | ASSNAGSSYGYT
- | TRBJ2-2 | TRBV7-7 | ASSFQVAGELF
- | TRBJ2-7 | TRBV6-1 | ASSGVYEQY
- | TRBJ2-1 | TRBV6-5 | ASSWRGGPNEQF
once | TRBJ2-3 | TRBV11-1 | ASSLAWGRGSTDTQY
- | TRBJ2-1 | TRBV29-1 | SVEVSGTSGGMKDYNEQF
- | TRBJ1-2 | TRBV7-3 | ASSEGQGGGGYT
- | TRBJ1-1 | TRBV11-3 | ASSAPMNTEAF
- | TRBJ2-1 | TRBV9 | ASSAGEPYNEQF
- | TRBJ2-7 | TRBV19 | ASSMGAYEQY
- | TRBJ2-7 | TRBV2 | ASSEMGATYEQY
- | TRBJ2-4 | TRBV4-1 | ASSLRGHAKNIQY
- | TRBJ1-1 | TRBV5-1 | ASSEQGRSEFEAF